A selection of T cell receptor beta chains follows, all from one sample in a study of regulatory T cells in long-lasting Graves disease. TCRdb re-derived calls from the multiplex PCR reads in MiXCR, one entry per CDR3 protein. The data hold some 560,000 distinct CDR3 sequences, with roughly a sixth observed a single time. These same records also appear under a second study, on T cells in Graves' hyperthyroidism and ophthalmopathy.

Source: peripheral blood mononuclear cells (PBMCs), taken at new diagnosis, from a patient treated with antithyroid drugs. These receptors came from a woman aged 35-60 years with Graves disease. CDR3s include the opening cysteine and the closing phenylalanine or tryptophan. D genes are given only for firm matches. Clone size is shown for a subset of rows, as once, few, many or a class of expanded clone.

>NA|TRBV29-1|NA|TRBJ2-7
TGCAGCGTTGAAGGGCAGCGAAGCTACGAGCAGTACTTC
CSVEGQRSYEQYF
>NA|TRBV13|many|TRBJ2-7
TGTGCCAGCAGCTTAACCCCGGACGCCCACGAGCAGTACTTC
CASSLTPDAHEQYF
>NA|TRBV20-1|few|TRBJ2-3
TGCAGTGCTGCGCCGACTGTGGCCACAGATACGCAGTATTTT
CSAAPTVATDTQYF
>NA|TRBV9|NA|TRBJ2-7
TGTGCCAGCAGCGTATCCGAGGGGTACGGGGAGCAGTACTTC
CASSVSEGYGEQYF
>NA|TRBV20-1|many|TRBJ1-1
TGCAGTGCGCTAAGCCATGGGGGGCCGGAGAGTACTGAAGCTTTCTTT
CSALSHGGPESTEAFF
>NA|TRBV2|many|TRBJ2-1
TGTGCCAGCAGTGAGGGCCGCGGGTACAATGAGCAGTTCTTC
CASSEGRGYNEQFF
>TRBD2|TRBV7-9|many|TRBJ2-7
TGTGCCAGCAGCCGGACTAGCGGGGGATCTCCCTACGAGCAGTACTTC
CASSRTSGGSPYEQYF
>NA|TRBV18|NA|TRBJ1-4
TGTGCCAGCTCAAACCTTGGGACCGGCGGAAATGAAAAACTGTTTTTT
CASSNLGTGGNEKLFF
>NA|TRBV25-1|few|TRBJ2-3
TGTGCCAGCAGTAGACAGTTGGATACGCAGTATTTT
CASSRQLDTQYF
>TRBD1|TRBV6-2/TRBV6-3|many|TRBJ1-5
TGTGCCAGCAGCCAACTGGAGGGACAGGGGAATCAGCCCCAGCATTTT
CASSQLEGQGNQPQHF
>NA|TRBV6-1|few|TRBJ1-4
TGTGCCACCAAGACGAATGAAAAACTGTTTTTT
CATKTNEKLFF
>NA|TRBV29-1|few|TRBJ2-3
TGCAGCGTTGAAGGGGCGCGGAGCACAGATACGCAGTATTTT
CSVEGARSTDTQYF
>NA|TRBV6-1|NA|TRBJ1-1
TGTGCCAGCAGTCGCTGGGGGGCAGGGACTGAAGCTTTCTTT
CASSRWGAGTEAFF
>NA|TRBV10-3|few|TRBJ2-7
TGTGCCATCAGGTCCGGCCCCCAGAACGAGCAGTACTTC
CAIRSGPQNEQYF
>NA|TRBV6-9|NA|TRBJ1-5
TGTGCCAGCAGTTACGTGTTTAGTCCGGGCCCCCATCAGCCCCAGCATTTT
CASSYVFSPGPHQPQHF
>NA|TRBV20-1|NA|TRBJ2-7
TGCAGTGCTAGAGATCTAGTGTCCGAGCAGTACTTC
CSARDLVSEQYF
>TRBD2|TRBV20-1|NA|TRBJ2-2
TGCAGTGCAAGACTAGCGGGGGGGCGAGGCGGGGAGCTGTTTTTT
CSARLAGGRGGELFF
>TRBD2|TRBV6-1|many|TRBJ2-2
TGTGCCAGCGGAGGGGAGGGCGGGGAGCTGTTTTTT
CASGGEGGELFF
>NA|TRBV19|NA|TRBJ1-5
TGTGCCAATAGTATCATTCCAGGGTCTAAGGATCAGCCCCAGCATTTT
CANSIIPGSKDQPQHF
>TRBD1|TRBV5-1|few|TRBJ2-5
TGCGCCAGCAGCTTGGCGGGACAGGGGGCTGGGGAGACCCAGTACTTC
CASSLAGQGAGETQYF
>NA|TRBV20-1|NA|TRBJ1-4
TGCAGTGCCGCGACAGGAAACAATGAAAAACTGTTTTTT
CSAATGNNEKLFF
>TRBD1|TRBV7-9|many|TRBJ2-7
TGTGCTAGCAGCTCCAACAGGGGATCATACGAGCAGTACTTC
CASSSNRGSYEQYF
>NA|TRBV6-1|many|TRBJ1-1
TGTGCCAGCAGTCTAGGGGACCGCACTGAAGCTTTCTTT
CASSLGDRTEAFF
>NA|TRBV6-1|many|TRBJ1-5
TGTGCCAGCCATGGGAGAGAACAGTCTAATCAGCCCCAGCATTTT
CASHGREQSNQPQHF